This is a list of T cell receptor beta chains from one sample in a study of blood T cells in healthy people across ages. In TCRdb, the 5' RACE reads were re-called with MiXCR into one record per CDR3 protein. The sample holds 750,000 to 1,000,000 distinct CDR3 sequences, about 27% seen once. The sample also formed part of further work on T cells of mothers and their children.

Sequenced sample: blood. These receptors came from a woman aged 40 to 50 in good health. Each CDR3 is given without its conserved first and last residue. Fields, in order: V gene, CDR3 protein.

>TRBV5-1
ASSLVVGAEAF
>TRBV7-3
ASSPRLAGVQY
>TRBV3-1
ASSPPRGYGQY
>TRBV12-5
ASGWLDRGPYNEQF
>TRBV20-1
SATGRGYGYT
>TRBV24-1
ATSGRGNTEAF
>TRBV9
ASSLSVQAATNEKLF
>TRBV29-1
SVRSGVKNEKLF
>TRBV7-2
ASSFDRLKSYEQY
>TRBV7-6
ASSLGAYVAGELF
>TRBV4-3
ARSQEGLAGGRRDTQY
>TRBV18
ASSTVAGENYNEQF
>TRBV29-1
SVRDMWQF
>TRBV29-1
SVRAIGQGQANPGAYEQY
>TRBV4-3
ASSLTAGRNNEQF
>TRBV7-2
ASSQPGLAGLAAEQY
>TRBV7-2
ASSSRTGSNEQY
>TRBV7-9
ASSLAGSSTRQY
>TRBV6-6
ASSYTAGGRSSYGYT
>TRBV7-8
ASSLVTERLAVYQETQY
>TRBV4-1
ASSQVGRGSYNEQF
>TRBV28
ASREPGRYYNEQF
>TRBV20-1
SASKQVELNTEAF
>TRBV12-3/TRBV12-4
ASSPTGRYQPQH
>TRBV7-2
ASSSNRVSYEQY
>TRBV7-2
ASSLNPSGGVYEQY
>TRBV5-1
ASSSGLQPGTQY
>TRBV7-2
ASSRQTGTGSPQF
>TRBV3-1
ASSPNRGSVYEQY
>TRBV28
ASRRSFIGSYEQY
>TRBV6-5
ASSSLSDRELGNTQY
>TRBV4-1
ASSHTDGGGGYT
>TRBV6-5
ASSYSSFNYGYT
>TRBV12-3/TRBV12-4
AEGANEQF
>TRBV7-3
ASSLTPTNTGELF
>TRBV20-1
SARDRASLSLNTEAF
>TRBV5-4
ASSVGSRTDTQY
>TRBV3-1
ASSHRSGRPFTDTQY
>TRBV7-9
ASSLGVGQASDEQF
>TRBV27
ASSPHPGTGGINYGYT
>TRBV5-1
ASPPEHPYEQY
>TRBV10-3
AISRQGVGYNEQF
>TRBV24-1
ATGHRKKASGANVLT
>TRBV29-1
SVRTIGDTQY
>TRBV27
ASSFTRGNSQETQF
>TRBV5-1
ASRFGGENGRREQY